The T cell receptor beta chain described here comes from a study of cytomegalovirus exposure and HLA in healthy donors. Points from the study as a whole: Sequence variants that were highly shared formed a cluster that was likely a sequencing artifact.

PCR used 60 Vbeta primers and 13 Jbeta primers. Profiling relied on immunoSEQ multiplex PCR, and the TCRdb table lists in-frame clones only, not all of them. Among more than 100,000 clones listed, around 74% were seen once. V was clipped by 7 bases and J by 8 bases; unmatched bases: 4. The CDR3 spans 12 residues. Germline V CDR1 and CDR2: MNHEY, SVGAGI. With regard to this clone: Its antigen is unidentified.

The chain links TRBV6-5 to TRBJ1-2; 10 bases agree with TRBD1. Sequencing was done on a sample of PBMCs. The source is a man aged 55-75 years in good health and CMV-seropositive. CDR3 in amino acids: CASTGQGVGYTF. CDR3 sequence (DNA): TGTGCCAGCACAGGACAGGGGGTCGGCTACACCTTC.